This passage covers 16 T cell receptor beta chains from one sample sequenced in a study of shared T cell receptors in the human thymus. Produced via immunoSEQ multiplex PCR; TCRdb's table is partial and in-frame only. Of roughly 710,000 clones in the sample, approximately 85% were seen once. This sample was shared with a second study, whose subject was human thymus T cells.

Input material: thymocytes. The receptors originated from a girl under two years old with a congenital heart defect.

The chain employs TRBV28 and TRBJ1-2, with TRBD1 matching 12 bases. The CDR3 has 15 residues. With 0 bases clipped from V and 8 bases from J, the junction kept 4 bases outside the gene matches. Germline lookup yields CDR1 MDHEN and CDR2 SYDVKM. The CDR3 here is CASSLWGQGARGYTF. The CDR3 nucleotides are TGTGCCAGCAGTTTATGGGGACAGGGGGCGCGGGGCTACACCTTC.

The chain couples TRBV7-4 to TRBJ1-1, with 12 nucleotides matching TRBD1. V was pared by 5 bases and J by 6 bases, with 10 bases of the junction left unmatched. Germline CDR1 is SGHVT and CDR2 is SQSDAQ. CDR3 length: 16 amino acids. As DNA, the CDR3 is TGTGCCAGCAGCCCCCCGGGACAGGGGGCGGGGGCTGAAGCTTTCTTT. Residues: CASSPPGQGAGAEAFF.

This chain uses TRBV4-3 with TRBJ2-7; the match to TRBD1 covers 9 bases. The germline V gene has CDR1 LGHNA and CDR2 YSLEER. The CDR3 has 18 residues. Germline trimming cut 0 bases from V and 7 bases from J; bases unmatched to any gene: 16. This chain's CDR3 is CASSQDRDDRGLGGEQYF. In DNA form, the CDR3 reads TGCGCCAGCAGCCAAGATCGGGACGACAGGGGGTTAGGCGGGGAGCAGTACTTC.

This chain joins TRBV28 and TRBJ2-3, with D possibly matching TRBD2 (6 bases). Trimming removed 3 bases at V and 7 bases at J, with 20 bases between. CDR1 and CDR2 (germline): MDHEN, SYDVKM. This CDR3 spans 16 amino acids. Written as DNA, the CDR3 is TGTGCCAGCAGTTTGGAGGATCCCGGGGGTCGGTATACGCAGTATTTT. This sequence encodes CASSLEDPGGRYTQYF.

CDR3 bases: TGTGCCAGCAGCTTATCTAGCGGGCACCAAGAGACCCAGTACTTC. Amino acid sequence: CASSLSSGHQETQYF. V is TRBV11-2 and J is TRBJ2-5; TRBD2 aligns across 8 bases. Germline assignment: CDR1 SGHAT and CDR2 FQNNGV. V lost 2 bases and J lost 0; bases outside the gene matches: 2. The CDR3 extends over 15 amino acids.

The chain joins TRBV28 to TRBJ1-5; TRBD1 might be the D (6 bases). Germline lookup yields CDR1 MDHEN and CDR2 SYDVKM. The length of the CDR3 is 18 residues. V was pared by 6 bases and J by 1 base, with 22 bases between. CDR3 DNA: TGTGCCAGCAGGTATACCCGGGACACCAGCCGGAGCAATCAGCCCCAGCATTTT. Protein sequence: CASRYTRDTSRSNQPQHF.

The V gene is TRBV29-1, the J gene TRBJ1-1, with 10 bases lining up with TRBD1. Germline lookup yields CDR1 SQVTM and CDR2 ANQGSEA. The J segment lost 4 bases and the V segment lost 4 bases, leaving 3 bases of the junction unmatched. This CDR3 is built from 13 residues. The CDR3: CSVVGTGATEAFF. CDR3 in DNA: TGCAGCGTTGTGGGGACAGGGGCCACTGAAGCTTTCTTT.

V usage is TRBV25-1 and J usage is TRBJ2-5, with TRBD2 identical over 9 bases. Trimming took 3 bases from V and 3 from J; bases not matched to a gene: 2. CDR1 is MGHDK and CDR2 is SYGVNS in the germline V gene. The length of the CDR3 is 14 residues. This CDR3 reads CASSDGLAKETQYF. In nucleotides, the CDR3 is TGTGCCAGCAGTGACGGACTAGCGAAAGAGACCCAGTACTTC.

The chain uses TRBV7-4 and TRBJ2-5; 10 bases map to TRBD1. The CDR3 extends over 14 amino acids. Germline V lookup: CDR1 SGHVT, CDR2 SQSDAQ. V was clipped by 6 bases and J by 5 bases; unmatched bases: 6. The CDR3 region is CASSRTGGEETQYF. In DNA form, the CDR3 reads TGTGCCAGCAGTCGGACAGGGGGAGAGGAGACCCAGTACTTC.

V is TRBV10-3 and J is TRBJ2-2; D might be TRBD1 (7 bases). The CDR3 has 11 residues. CDR1 ENHRY and CDR2 SYGVKD come from the germline V gene. Trimming removed 10 bases from V and 9 bases from J, with 12 bases in between. As DNA, the CDR3 is TGTGCCACCGGAGGGGGCCGGGAGCTGTTTTTT. Its translation: CATGGGRELFF.

The genes are TRBV19 and TRBJ1-2; 7 bases fit TRBD1. This CDR3 has 16 residues. The germline gives CDR1 LNHDA, CDR2 SQIVND (reference sequence). J gave up 8 bases and V 5 bases, and 17 bases lay outside the gene matches. The CDR3 nucleotides are TGTGCCAGTAGTCACAGACAGGGAGGAGGTTCCTTCGGCTACACCTTC. Encoded protein: CASSHRQGGGSFGYTF.

J is TRBJ2-7 and V is TRBV18, with 7 bases identical to TRBD1. In germline, CDR1 is KGHSH, CDR2 LQKENI. This CDR3 region has 21 residues. J lost 1 base, V lost 4 bases, and 25 bases had no gene match. The CDR3 DNA reads TGTGCCAGCTCACTCTTGGACAGGACTCAACTTTTACCCTTTCCATCCTACGAGCAGTACTTC. Translation gives CASSLLDRTQLLPFPSYEQYF.

V gene TRBV30 combines with J gene TRBJ1-2; D might be TRBD1 (6 bases). Germline CDR1 reads GTSNPN; CDR2 reads SVGIG (reference sequence). The CDR3 is 15 amino acids. V gave up 2 bases and J gave up 4 bases, with 17 bases separating them. CDR3: CAWSRRQANLYGYTF. In nucleotides, the CDR3 is TGTGCCTGGAGTCGACGACAGGCCAACCTCTATGGCTACACCTTC.

The rearrangement joins TRBV27 to TRBJ2-3, with D tentatively TRBD1 (5 bases). CDR3 length: 17 residues. The V end lost 4 bases, the J end lost 0 bases, and 17 bases lay between the germline ends. In germline, CDR1 is MNHEY, CDR2 SMNVEV (reference sequence). The CDR3 here is CASSSREVVISTDTQYF. CDR3 nucleotides: TGTGCCAGCAGTTCCAGGGAAGTGGTCATTAGCACAGATACGCAGTATTTT.

The V gene is TRBV19, the J gene TRBJ2-7; a weak D match, TRBD2 (6 bases). V dropped 4 bases and J dropped 9 bases, with 16 bases sitting between them. CDR3 size: 13 residues. CDR1 is LNHDA and CDR2 is SQIVND in the germline V gene (reference sequence). The CDR3 here is CASSRGLRSGQYF. The CDR3 DNA sequence: TGTGCCAGTAGTAGGGGACTCCGATCGGGGCAGTACTTC.

The chain employs TRBV28 and TRBJ2-7, with 7 nucleotides matching TRBD1. This CDR3 is built from 14 residues. With V trimmed by 4 bases and J by 2 bases, 5 bases remained unmatched. CDR1 is MDHEN, CDR2 SYDVKM, per germline. The CDR3, as DNA: TGTGCCAGCAGTTCCGGGGACAGACCCTACGAGCAGTACTTC. Encoded protein: CASSSGDRPYEQYF.